The text below deals with one T cell receptor beta chain. Its antigen is unidentified. The data are from a study of shared clonotypes between healthy human individuals. Study as a whole: CD4 naive and CD4 memory each took three plates per donor, while CD8 naive took two and CD8 memory one.

The assay was immunoSEQ multiplex PCR, and TCRdb's table has in-frame clones only and misses some. The data show under 2.5 million clones, just under 95% seen once. Donors were Caucasian adults residing in Nashville, Tennessee, USA. Overall study findings and caveats: There were few donors, and this limited the genetic and exposure-history diversity represented. Memory subsets had estimated richness that was generally smaller than that of naive subsets.

Germline CDR1 MNHEY, CDR2 SVGAGI. This CDR3 region has 16 residues. V trimming: 3 bases; J trimming: 0 bases; junction bases outside the gene matches: 5. This chain uses TRBV6-5 with TRBJ2-7; the match to TRBD2 covers 10 bases. Sample: naive CD4+ T cells from PBMCs. The subset denotes: CD45RA+ positively selected. The sequence came from a man aged 18 to 29 in good health. Some clones in this sample may be carry-over from other donors' samples. In nucleotides, the CDR3 is TGTGCCAGCAGTTATAGGGGGACTAGCGACTCCTACGAGCAGTACTTC. This gives the protein CASSYRGTSDSYEQYF.